This T cell receptor beta chain was recorded in a study of shared clonotypes between healthy human individuals. TCRdb keeps only in-frame clones here, not all; method: immunoSEQ multiplex PCR. The sample records hundreds of thousands of clones, around three quarters being singletons. V was clipped by 5 bases and J by 0 bases, with 5 bases between them. Germline V gene lookup returns CDR1 GTSNPN and CDR2 SVGIG (reference sequence). The CDR3 has 12 residues. This clone has only a few counts. This sequence joins TRBV30 and TRBJ1-3; no clear D. The source material was PBMCs. The source is a woman aged 40 to 50 in good health. Some clones in this sample may be carry-over from other donors' samples. CDR3 protein: CAWGDSGNTIYF. Here the CDR3 DNA reads TGTGCCTGGGGGGACTCTGGAAACACCATATATTTT. The variable domain in full, completed from reference TRBV30 and TRBJ1-3, reads SQTIHQWPATLVQPVGSPLSLECTVEGTSNPNLYWYRQAAGRGLQLLFYSVGIGQISSEVPQNLSASRPQDRQFILSSKKLLLSDSGFYLCAWGDSGNTIYFGEGSWLTVV.